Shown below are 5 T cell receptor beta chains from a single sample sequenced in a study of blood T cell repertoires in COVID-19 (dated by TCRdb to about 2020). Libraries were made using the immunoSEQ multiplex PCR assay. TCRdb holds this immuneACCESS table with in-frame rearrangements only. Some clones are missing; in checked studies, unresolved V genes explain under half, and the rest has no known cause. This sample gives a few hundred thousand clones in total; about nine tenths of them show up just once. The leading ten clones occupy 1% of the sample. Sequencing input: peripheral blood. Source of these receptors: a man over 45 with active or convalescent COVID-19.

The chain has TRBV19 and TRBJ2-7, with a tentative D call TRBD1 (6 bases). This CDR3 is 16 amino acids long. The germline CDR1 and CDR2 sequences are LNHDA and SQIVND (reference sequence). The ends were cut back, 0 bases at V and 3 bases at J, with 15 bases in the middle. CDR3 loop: CASSIDLGRGFYEQYF. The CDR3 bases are TGTGCCAGTAGTATAGATTTGGGCAGGGGATTCTACGAGCAGTACTTC. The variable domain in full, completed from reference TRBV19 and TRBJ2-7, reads DGGITQSPKYLFRKEGQNVTLSCEQNLNHDAMYWYRQDPGQGLRLIYYSQIVNDFQKGDIAEGYSVSREKKESFPLTVTSAQKNPTAFYLCASSIDLGRGFYEQYFGPGTRLTVT.

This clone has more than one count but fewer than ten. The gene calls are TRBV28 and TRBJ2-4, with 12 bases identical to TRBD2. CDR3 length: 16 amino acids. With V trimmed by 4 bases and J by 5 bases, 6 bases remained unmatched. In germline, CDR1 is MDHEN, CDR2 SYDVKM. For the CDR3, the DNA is TGTGCCAGCAGTTCCGCTAGCGGGGGGGTTCAAAACATTCAGTACTTC. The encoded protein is CASSSASGGVQNIQYF. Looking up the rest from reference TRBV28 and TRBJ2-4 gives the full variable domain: DVKVTQSSRYLVKRTGEKVFLECVQDMDHENMFWYRQDPGLGLRLIYFSYDVKMKEKGDIPEGYSVSREKKERFSLILESASTNQTSMYLCASSSASGGVQNIQYFGAGTRLSVL.

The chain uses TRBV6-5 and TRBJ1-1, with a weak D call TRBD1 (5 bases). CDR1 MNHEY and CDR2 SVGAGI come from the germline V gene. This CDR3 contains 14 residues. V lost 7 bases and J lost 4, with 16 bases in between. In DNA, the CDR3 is TGTGCCAGCAACCCGGGGGGGAAGAGCACTGAAGCTTTCTTT. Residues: CASNPGGKSTEAFF.

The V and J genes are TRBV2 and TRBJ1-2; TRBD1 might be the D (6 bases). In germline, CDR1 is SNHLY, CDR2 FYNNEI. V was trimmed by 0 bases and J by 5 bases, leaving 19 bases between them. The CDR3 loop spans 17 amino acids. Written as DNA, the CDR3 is TGTGCCAGCAGTGAAGCGCAAGGGCCAGGTCAGGGGTATGGCTACACCTTC. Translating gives CASSEAQGPGQGYGYTF.

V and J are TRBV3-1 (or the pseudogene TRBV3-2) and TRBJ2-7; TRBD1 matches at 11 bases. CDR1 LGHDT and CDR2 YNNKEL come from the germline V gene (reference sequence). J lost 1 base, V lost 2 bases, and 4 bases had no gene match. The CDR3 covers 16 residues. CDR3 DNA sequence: TGTGCCAGCAGCCAATGGGGACAGGGGGTTTCCTACGAGCAGTACTTC. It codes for CASSQWGQGVSYEQYF.